The T cell receptor beta chain described here comes from a study of T cells after yellow fever vaccination. Study summary: Those fractions that held only low numbers of cells were prepared using the SMART-Seq v4 Ultra Low Input RNA kit.

This CDR3 region has 17 residues. TCRdb reprocessed the 5' RACE reads via MiXCR and lists one record per CDR3 protein. The sample lists hundreds of thousands of distinct CDR3 sequences, 13% occurring once. About this clonotype: Its antigen is undetermined.

General study findings and limits: Weaker in magnitude, the secondary response showed a faster peak on day 5 versus 15. Most clones from primary vaccination resurfaced after the booster (approximately 96% CD4, around 90% CD8).

This chain joins TRBV21-1 and TRBJ2-1; TRBD2 is the table's D call and was not checked against the DNA. TRBV21-1 is an annotated pseudogene. This material consisted of PBMCs, taken on the day of the yellow fever booster vaccination. The origin of this receptor is a man aged 25 to 40 who received the YFV17D yellow fever vaccine. CDR3 DNA sequence: TGTGCCAGCAGCAAGACTAGCGGGAAGAGCTCCTACAATGAGCAGTTCTTC. Translating it yields CASSKTSGKSSYNEQFF.